Presented here are 23 T cell receptor beta chains from one specimen sequenced in a study of T-cell memory formation after mild COVID-19. TCRdb redid the calling of the 5' RACE reads with MiXCR, one entry per CDR3 protein. The sample has about 350,000 distinct CDR3 sequences, roughly an eighth seen once. The specimen sequenced was PBMCs or a T cell subset sorted from them (not recorded which). These receptors originate from a man aged 18-30 years who had mild COVID-19 (a few samples of this study predate the infection). Cell type and time point are not known.

This clonotype was recorded many times. The chain recombines TRBV24-1 with TRBJ2-1; 8 bases map to TRBD1. The J segment lost 9 bases and the V segment lost 1 base, leaving 7 bases of the junction unmatched. Germline V lookup: CDR1 KGHDR, CDR2 SFDVKD. There are 15 residues in the CDR3. The CDR3 spells CATSDFTGGPSEQFF. The CDR3 DNA reads as TGTGCCACCAGTGATTTTACAGGGGGACCAAGTGAGCAGTTCTTC.

The table lists this clonotype with a few counts. The V gene is TRBV7-2, the J gene TRBJ2-7, with a possible D match to TRBD2 (7 bases). The V end was cut by 5 bases, the J end by 2 bases, with 16 bases between. The CDR3 has 15 amino acids. CDR1 SGHTA and CDR2 FQGNSA come from the germline V gene. The chain's CDR3 is CASSPGRGRTYEQYF. The DNA for the CDR3 is TGTGCCAGCAGCCCGGGGAGGGGGAGGACCTACGAGCAGTACTTC.

In DNA, the CDR3 is TGCGCCAGCAGCTCCAGCGACGGGGGAACCACAGATACGCAGTATTTT. Amino acid sequence: CASSSSDGGTTDTQYF. The V gene is TRBV5-1, the J gene TRBJ2-3; weak D call: TRBD2 (6 bases). Germline-derived CDR1 and CDR2 are SGHRS and YFSETQ. The CDR3 contains 16 residues. V lost 3 bases, J lost 2 bases, and 16 bases lay in between.

This clonotype was detected many times. The CDR3 DNA reads as TGCGCCAGCAGCCAGGGCCCTCTTGACACCGGGGAGCTGTTTTTT. Translating it yields CASSQGPLDTGELFF. The J gene is TRBJ2-2, the V gene TRBV4-3, with unresolved D. Germline V gene lookup returns CDR1 LGHNA and CDR2 YSLEER. The V end was cut by 3 bases, the J end by 3 bases, with 11 bases between. The CDR3 sequence is 15 residues long.

A few counts support this clonotype. The chain has TRBV5-6 and TRBJ1-2, with TRBD1 matching over 7 bases. The CDR3 totals 13 residues. The V segment lost 6 bases and the J segment 4 bases; nucleotides outside the gene matches: 6. Germline assignment: CDR1 SGHDT and CDR2 YYEEEE. CDR3 loop: CASKEGGRYGYTF. In DNA, the CDR3 is TGTGCCAGCAAAGAAGGGGGCCGCTATGGCTACACCTTC.

The chain combines TRBV27 with TRBJ2-1; D is possibly TRBD2 (6 bases). Germline CDR1 reads MNHEY; CDR2 reads SMNVEV (reference sequence). The CDR3 has 14 amino acids. Trimming pared 4 bases from V and 4 bases from J, leaving 11 bases between. CDR3 nucleotides: TGTGCCAGCAGTTATGGGGGGTGGTACAATGAGCAGTTCTTC. Translation: CASSYGGWYNEQFF.

The chain joins TRBV29-1 to TRBJ2-7; D is unresolved. CDR1 and CDR2 (germline): SQVTM, ANQGSEA. The CDR3 totals 12 residues. Trimming cost V 4 bases and J 3 bases, with 10 bases left between them. CDR3 sequence: CSVGVRFYEQYV. CDR3 DNA sequence: TGCAGCGTTGGGGTGCGGTTCTACGAGCAGTACGTC.

This chain's CDR3 is CASSILPNEKLFF. The DNA for the CDR3 is TGTGCCAGTAGTATACTGCCGAATGAAAAACTGTTTTTT. V is TRBV19 and J is TRBJ1-4; unclear D gene. Germline V gene data show CDR1 as LNHDA and CDR2 as SQIVND (reference sequence). This CDR3 spans 13 amino acids. Trimming removed 2 bases from V and 5 bases from J, with 6 bases in between.

This clonotype was picked up a small number of times. This rearrangement joins TRBV5-1 to TRBJ2-5; 10 bases line up with TRBD2. The V segment lost 3 bases and the J segment 1 base; nucleotides outside the gene matches: 0. The CDR3 runs 14 residues. CDR1 SGHRS and CDR2 YFSETQ come from the germline V gene. CDR3 protein: CASSWTSGQETQYF. The CDR3 region has the DNA TGCGCCAGCAGCTGGACTAGCGGCCAAGAGACCCAGTACTTC.

The chain is built from TRBV5-1 and TRBJ2-7; TRBD2 matches 7 bases. Germline values: CDR1 SGHRS, CDR2 YFSETQ. This CDR3 has 16 residues. Trimming took 3 bases from V and 8 from J; bases not matched to a gene: 17. Written as DNA, the CDR3 is TGCGCCAGCAGCTGGGCTGGGGGGGACGACCTACGAAAGCAGTACTTC. It codes for CASSWAGGDDLRKQYF.

For this clonotype: With a much larger clone just one base away, this may be a read error. The V and J genes are TRBV5-1 and TRBJ2-3; D is unclear. The V and J ends lost 0 bases and 5 bases respectively, with 7 bases between them. CDR1 SGHRS and CDR2 YFSETQ come from the germline V gene. This CDR3 is built from 13 residues. CDR3 nucleotide sequence: TGCGCCAGCAGCTTGGGGACCGAAGATACGCAGTATTTT. Its translation: CASSLGTEDTQYF.

The table lists this clonotype with a few counts. CDR3 coding DNA: TGTGCCAGTAGTATTTCGGACAGGAGCATGAACACTGAAGCTTTCTTT. It yields the protein CASSISDRSMNTEAFF. V gene TRBV19 combines with J gene TRBJ1-1; TRBD1 matches 7 bases. Germline V lookup: CDR1 LNHDA, CDR2 SQIVND (reference sequence). The CDR3 length is 16 residues. V dropped 3 bases and J dropped 0; count of bases not matched to a gene: 7.

In its sample, this clonotype was seen many times. This rearrangement joins TRBV12-3 or TRBV12-4 to TRBJ2-5; TRBD2 matches 10 bases. The CDR3 extends over 13 amino acids. Unmatched junction bases numbered 1, after V lost 6 bases and J lost 3 bases. Written as DNA, the CDR3 is TGTGCCAGCAGAGGACTAGCGGAAGAGACCCAGTACTTC. It encodes CASRGLAEETQYF.

CDR3: CASSPTSGTGETQYF. The DNA for the CDR3 is TGCGCCAGCAGCCCTACGAGCGGGACTGGGGAGACCCAGTACTTC. V gene TRBV4-3 combines with J gene TRBJ2-5; 7 nucleotides line up with TRBD2. Germline V gene lookup returns CDR1 LGHNA and CDR2 YSLEER. V shed 4 bases and J 5 bases; nucleotides not matched to a gene: 10. The CDR3 consists of 15 residues.

In its sample, this clonotype was seen many times. The V gene is TRBV5-1, the J gene TRBJ2-7; TRBD1 is a possible D gene (5 bases). There are 13 residues in the CDR3. V was cut by 4 bases and J by 3 bases, with 11 bases left in between. Germline lookup yields CDR1 SGHRS and CDR2 YFSETQ. CDR3 DNA sequence: TGCGCCAGCAGCCCCACAGGCAGCTACGAGCAGTACTTC. Protein sequence: CASSPTGSYEQYF.

This clonotype has only a few counts. CDR3 nucleotides: TGCGCCAGCAGTTCATCAGGAAGCATGAACACTGAAGCTTTCTTT. Its protein is CASSSSGSMNTEAFF. The V and J genes are TRBV4-3 and TRBJ1-1, with D hard to call. The length of the CDR3 is 15 residues. V lost 6 bases, J lost 0 bases, and 14 bases lay in between. The germline CDR1 and CDR2 sequences are LGHNA and YSLEER.

This clonotype has more than one count but fewer than ten. The V gene is TRBV4-1, the J gene TRBJ1-2; D uncertain. Germline V gene lookup returns CDR1 MGHRA and CDR2 YSYEKL. The CDR3 runs to 14 residues. V lost 4 bases and J 4 bases, leaving 13 bases between the germline ends. The CDR3 protein is CASSRLGGIYGYTF. The CDR3 DNA reads TGCGCCAGCAGCCGACTCGGCGGAATCTATGGCTACACCTTC.

In this sample, this clonotype turned up many times. The V and J genes are TRBV5-1 and TRBJ1-1, with a tentative D call TRBD1 (5 bases). The CDR3 consists of 15 residues. The V and J ends lost 0 bases and 1 base respectively, with 10 bases between them. Germline loops: CDR1 SGHRS, CDR2 YFSETQ. CDR3 sequence reads: CASSLEPGGNTEAFF. The DNA for the CDR3 is TGCGCCAGCAGCTTGGAGCCGGGGGGGAACACTGAAGCTTTCTTT.

V usage is TRBV4-3 and J usage is TRBJ2-6, with 8 bases lining up with TRBD1. The V and J ends lost 2 bases and 0 bases, in that order; junction bases with no gene match: 6. Germline V gene lookup returns CDR1 LGHNA and CDR2 YSLEER. The CDR3 has 18 residues. The CDR3 sequence is CASSQKLGQASGANVLTF. In DNA form, the CDR3 reads TGCGCCAGCAGCCAAAAGTTGGGACAGGCCTCTGGGGCCAACGTCCTGACTTTC.

This clonotype was found many times. The genes are TRBV5-1 and TRBJ2-5; D could derive from TRBD1 or TRBD2 (5 bases each). The ends were cut back, 4 bases at V and 1 base at J, with 14 bases in the middle. The CDR3 is made up of 15 amino acids. Germline lookup yields CDR1 SGHRS and CDR2 YFSETQ. The CDR3 loop is CASSLYGTAQETQYF. The CDR3 coding sequence is TGCGCCAGCAGCCTCTACGGGACGGCCCAAGAGACCCAGTACTTC.

CDR3 in amino acids: CASSLARGGPAKNIQYF. As DNA, the CDR3 is TGTGCCAGCAGCTTAGCGAGGGGGGGCCCAGCCAAAAACATTCAGTACTTC. The chain links TRBV7-8 to TRBJ2-4; a possible D gene is TRBD2 (7 bases). Per the germline V gene, CDR1 is SGHVS and CDR2 is FQNEAQ. The CDR3 extends over 17 amino acids. Trimming removed 0 bases at V and 0 bases at J, with 12 bases between.

In this sample, this clonotype turned up a few times. J is TRBJ1-6 and V is TRBV9; TRBD1 matches 10 bases. The V gene end was trimmed by 4 bases and the J gene end by 11 bases; junction bases not matched to a gene: 6. Germline CDR1 SGDLS, CDR2 YYNGEE. The CDR3 runs 14 residues. Here the CDR3 reads CASSPGQGQTPLHF. CDR3 nucleotide sequence: TGTGCCAGCAGCCCGGGACAGGGGCAAACACCCCTCCACTTT.

This clonotype occurred many times. This chain joins TRBV6-5 and TRBJ2-1, with TRBD2 identical over 13 bases. Germline V gives CDR1 MNHEY, CDR2 SVGAGI. The J segment lost 6 bases and the V segment lost 4 bases, leaving 6 bases of the junction unmatched. CDR3 length: 16 amino acids. The DNA of the CDR3 is TGTGCCAGCAGTTCGCCACTAGCGGGAGGGGCCAATGAGCAGTTCTTC. Protein product: CASSSPLAGGANEQFF.